The 18 T cell receptor beta chains below were found in one sample sequenced in a study of T cell responses to AZD1222 COVID-19 vaccine. TCRdb's table, derived via immunoSEQ multiplex PCR, lists solely in-frame clones and lacks some. The sample shows under 170,000 clones, roughly 90% of them seen only once. The sample in question was peripheral blood, obtained 28 days after the second AZD1222 dose. All receptors come from an adult who received the AZD1222 COVID-19 vaccine.

The chain couples TRBV29-1 to TRBJ1-4, with 8 nucleotides matching TRBD1. This CDR3 region has 14 residues. Germline V CDR1 and CDR2: SQVTM, ANQGSEA. The J segment lost 3 bases and the V segment lost 3 bases, leaving 3 bases of the junction unmatched. The CDR3 nucleotides are TGCAGCGTTGACGGGACAGGAGCTAATGAAAAACTGTTTTTT. Amino acids: CSVDGTGANEKLFF.

The chain carries TRBV6-5 and TRBJ1-3, with D hard to call. The germline V and J ends were trimmed by 7 bases and 4 bases, with 14 bases remaining between them. The CDR3 is made up of 14 amino acids. CDR1 is MNHEY and CDR2 is SVGAGI in the germline V gene. The CDR3 nucleotides are TGTGCCAGCACCCCCCCGGGAGGAGGAAACACCATATATTTT. It translates to CASTPPGGGNTIYF.

The CDR3 nucleotides read TGTGCCAGCAGGCAAGACAATGAGCAGTTCTTC. Its translation: CASRQDNEQFF. The chain employs TRBV2 and TRBJ2-1; D is undetermined. The CDR3 loop spans 11 amino acids. V was clipped by 6 bases and J by 5 bases, with 5 bases between them. In germline, CDR1 is SNHLY, CDR2 FYNNEI.

This clone was detected only once. This sequence joins TRBV21-1 and TRBJ2-5; the table gives TRBD2 as D, unverified against the DNA. TRBV21-1 is assigned pseudogene status. The CDR3 is made up of 14 amino acids. This CDR3 reads CASSLPGGSATQYF. In nucleotides, the CDR3 is TGTGCCAGCAGCCTCCCCGGGGGAAGTGCGACCCAGTACTTC.

CDR3 in amino acids: CASSKVWGNRPLNTEAFF. CDR3 coding DNA: TGTGCCAGCAGCAAAGTGTGGGGGAACAGGCCCCTGAACACTGAAGCTTTCTTT. The gene calls are TRBV21-1 and TRBJ1-1. TRBV21-1 is a recognized pseudogene. This CDR3 region has 18 residues.

This clone was found a few times. The chain links TRBV19 to TRBJ2-7, with D unclear. This CDR3 comprises 14 residues. Germline CDR1 and CDR2: LNHDA and SQIVND (reference sequence). V lost 6 bases to trimming and J lost 4 bases, with 16 bases between them. CDR3 sequence: CASSTTRWPYEQYF. CDR3 bases: TGTGCCAGTAGCACCACCAGGTGGCCGTACGAGCAGTACTTC.

V and J are TRBV6-2 or TRBV6-3 and TRBJ1-2; tentatively, D is TRBD1 (6 bases). Germline-derived CDR1 and CDR2 are MNHEY and SVGEGT. V was shortened by 2 bases and J by 8 bases, with 18 bases between the two germline ends. This CDR3 is 15 amino acids long. CDR3 sequence (DNA): TGTGCCAGCAGTTACCCGGACAGACCCCTGCTGGGCTACACCTTC. Protein: CASSYPDRPLLGYTF.

This clone was recorded once. The genes are TRBV21-1 and TRBJ2-7; the D segment call TRBD1 is taken from the table without a DNA check. TRBV21-1 is labeled a pseudogene. CDR3 size: 13 residues. The CDR3 protein is CASSRDRGYEQYF. CDR3 coding DNA: TGTGCCAGCAGCAGGGACAGGGGGTACGAGCAGTACTTC.

This clone was detected only once. The V gene is TRBV6-5, the J gene TRBJ1-1; D is uncertain. The length of the CDR3 is 14 residues. The germline CDR1 and CDR2 sequences are MNHEY and SVGAGI. V was cut by 10 bases and J by 5 bases, with 20 bases left in between. The CDR3 nucleotides are TGTGCCACCCAGGAGCCCCGACCCCGGACTGAAGCTTTCTTT. This gives the protein CATQEPRPRTEAFF.

V is TRBV7-9 and J is TRBJ2-7; TRBD2 aligns across 11 bases. V shed 6 bases, J shed 3 bases, and the junction held 13 bases outside the gene matches. From germline, CDR1 is SEHNR and CDR2 FQNEAQ (reference sequence). CDR3 length equals 17 residues. Written as DNA, the CDR3 is TGTGCCAGCAGTTTCGCACTAGCGGGAGTTGACGGCTACGAGCAGTACTTC. Translation: CASSFALAGVDGYEQYF.

This chain connects TRBV10-3 to TRBJ2-2; possible D gene TRBD2, 5 bases. Per germline, CDR1 ENHRY and CDR2 SYGVKD. Trimming took 4 bases from V and 0 from J, leaving 9 bases between them. This CDR3 has 15 amino acids. This chain's CDR3 is CAISGTDSNTGELFF. CDR3 nucleotide sequence: TGTGCCATCAGTGGTACGGACTCGAACACCGGGGAGCTGTTTTTT.

J is TRBJ2-3 and V is TRBV6-6; D is possibly TRBD1 (6 bases). V gave up 7 bases and J gave up 2 bases, with 22 bases separating them. CDR1 is MNHNY and CDR2 is SVGAGI in the germline V gene (reference sequence). This CDR3 spans 17 amino acids. The CDR3, as DNA: TGTGCCAGCACTCGGGACGACAGGTCTACCTTCACAGATACGCAGTATTTT. Encoded protein: CASTRDDRSTFTDTQYF.

This chain connects TRBV5-4 to TRBJ2-7, with TRBD2 matching 9 bases. CDR1 and CDR2 (germline): SGHNT, YYREEE (reference sequence). The V segment lost 4 bases and the J segment 5 bases; nucleotides outside the gene matches: 7. The CDR3 extends over 14 amino acids. The CDR3 is CASSDSGRIHEQYF. The CDR3 DNA sequence: TGTGCCAGCAGCGATAGCGGGAGAATCCACGAGCAGTACTTC.

The rearrangement links TRBV3-1 (or the pseudogene TRBV3-2) to TRBJ1-1, with a possible D match to TRBD1 (5 bases). The CDR3 contains 16 residues. Germline CDR1 is LGHDT and CDR2 is YNNKEL (reference sequence). V shed 3 bases and J shed 0 bases, with 14 bases lying between them. The CDR3 is CASSHWTTQMNTEAFF. The CDR3, as DNA: TGTGCCAGCAGCCATTGGACAACCCAAATGAACACTGAAGCTTTCTTT.

The V gene is TRBV6-2 or TRBV6-3, the J gene TRBJ2-7; no clear D gene. Germline V lookup: CDR1 MNHEY, CDR2 SVGEGT. V lost 6 bases and J lost 3, with 12 bases in between. CDR3 size: 13 residues. The CDR3: CASSPVIDYEQYF. The CDR3 nucleotides are TGTGCCAGCAGCCCGGTTATAGACTACGAGCAGTACTTC.

The CDR3 sequence is CASSFRQGANSPLHF. The CDR3 nucleotides read TGCGCCAGCAGCTTCAGACAGGGAGCTAATTCACCCCTCCACTTT. This chain connects TRBV5-1 to TRBJ1-6, with 7 nucleotides matching TRBD1. This CDR3 is built from 15 residues. V trimming: 2 bases; J trimming: 6 bases; junction bases outside the gene matches: 5. Germline CDR1 reads SGHRS; CDR2 reads YFSETQ.

V is TRBV5-6 and J is TRBJ1-1; D is undetermined. The CDR3 totals 11 residues. Germline CDR1 is SGHDT and CDR2 is YYEEEE. V shed 1 base and J shed 2 bases, with 0 bases lying between them. CDR3 sequence: CASSLNTEAFF. CDR3 nucleotides: TGTGCCAGCAGCTTGAACACTGAAGCTTTCTTT.

This chain links TRBV6-6 with TRBJ1-1; no clear D. The CDR3 extends over 15 amino acids. The germline V and J ends were trimmed by 0 bases and 1 base, with 9 bases remaining between them. Germline loops: CDR1 MNHNY, CDR2 SVGAGI (reference sequence). CDR3 nucleotide sequence: TGTGCCAGCAGTTACTCGACGGTAGGGAACACTGAAGCTTTCTTT. Its protein is CASSYSTVGNTEAFF.